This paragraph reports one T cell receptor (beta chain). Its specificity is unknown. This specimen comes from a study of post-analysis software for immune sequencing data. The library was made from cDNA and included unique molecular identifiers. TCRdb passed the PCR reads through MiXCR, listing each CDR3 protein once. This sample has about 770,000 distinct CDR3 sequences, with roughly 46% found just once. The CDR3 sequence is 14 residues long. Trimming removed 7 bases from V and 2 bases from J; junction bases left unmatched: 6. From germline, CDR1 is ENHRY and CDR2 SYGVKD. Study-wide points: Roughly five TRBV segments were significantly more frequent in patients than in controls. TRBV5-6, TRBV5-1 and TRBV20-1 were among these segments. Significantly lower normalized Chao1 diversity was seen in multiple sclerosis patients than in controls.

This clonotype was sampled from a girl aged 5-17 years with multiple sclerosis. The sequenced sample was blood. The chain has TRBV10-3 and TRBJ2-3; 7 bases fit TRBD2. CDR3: CAITRAGTTDTQYF. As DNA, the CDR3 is TGTGCCATCACCCGAGCGGGGACCACAGATACGCAGTATTTT.